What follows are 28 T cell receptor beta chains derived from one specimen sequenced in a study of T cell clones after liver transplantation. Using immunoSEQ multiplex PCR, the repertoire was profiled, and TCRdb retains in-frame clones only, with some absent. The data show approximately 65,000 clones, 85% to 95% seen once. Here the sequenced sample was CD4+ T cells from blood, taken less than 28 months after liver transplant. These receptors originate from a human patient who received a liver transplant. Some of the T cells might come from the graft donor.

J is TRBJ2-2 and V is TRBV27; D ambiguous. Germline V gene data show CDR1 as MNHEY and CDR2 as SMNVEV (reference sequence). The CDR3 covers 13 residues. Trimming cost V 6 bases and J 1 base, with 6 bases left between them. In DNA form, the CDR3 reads TGTGCCAGCAGCCTATTGAACACCGGGGAGCTGTTTTTT. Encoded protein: CASSLLNTGELFF.

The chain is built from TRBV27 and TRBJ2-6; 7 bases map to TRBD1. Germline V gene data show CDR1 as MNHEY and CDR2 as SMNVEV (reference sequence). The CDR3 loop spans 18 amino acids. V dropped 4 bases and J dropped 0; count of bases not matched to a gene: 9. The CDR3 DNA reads TGTGCCAGCAGTTCCCGGAGAGGGGGCGCCTCTGGGGCCAACGTCCTGACTTTC. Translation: CASSSRRGGASGANVLTF.

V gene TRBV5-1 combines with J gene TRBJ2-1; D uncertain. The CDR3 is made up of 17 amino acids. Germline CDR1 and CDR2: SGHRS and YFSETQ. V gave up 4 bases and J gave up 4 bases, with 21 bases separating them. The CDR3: CASSLQPARQIYNEQFF. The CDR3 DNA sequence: TGCGCCAGCAGCCTGCAGCCAGCCCGGCAGATATACAATGAGCAGTTCTTC.

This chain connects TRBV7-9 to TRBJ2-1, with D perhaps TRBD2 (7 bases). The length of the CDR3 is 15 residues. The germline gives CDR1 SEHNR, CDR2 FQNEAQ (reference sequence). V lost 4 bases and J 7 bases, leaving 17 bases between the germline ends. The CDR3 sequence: CASSWLAGAWNEQFF. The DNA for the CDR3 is TGTGCCAGCAGCTGGTTGGCGGGGGCTTGGAATGAGCAGTTCTTC.

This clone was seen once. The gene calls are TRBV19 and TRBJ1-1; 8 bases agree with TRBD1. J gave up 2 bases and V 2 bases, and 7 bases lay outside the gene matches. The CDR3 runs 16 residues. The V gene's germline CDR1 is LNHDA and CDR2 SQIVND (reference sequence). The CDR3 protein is CASSIRQGMGNTEAFF. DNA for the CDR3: TGTGCCAGTAGTATAAGACAGGGGATGGGAAACACTGAAGCTTTCTTT.

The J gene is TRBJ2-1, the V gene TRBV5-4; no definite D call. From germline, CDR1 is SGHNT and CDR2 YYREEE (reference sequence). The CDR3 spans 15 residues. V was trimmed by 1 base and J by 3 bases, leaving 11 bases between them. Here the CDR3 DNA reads TGTGCCAGCAGCTTGAAGGGTTCGGGCTACAATGAGCAGTTCTTC. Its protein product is CASSLKGSGYNEQFF.

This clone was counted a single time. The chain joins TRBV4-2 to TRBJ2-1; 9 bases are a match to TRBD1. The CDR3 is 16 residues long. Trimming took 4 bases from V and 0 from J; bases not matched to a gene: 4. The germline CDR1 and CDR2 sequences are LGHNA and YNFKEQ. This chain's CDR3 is CASSLGQGSSYNEQFF. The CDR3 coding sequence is TGTGCCAGCAGCCTTGGACAGGGGAGCTCCTACAATGAGCAGTTCTTC.

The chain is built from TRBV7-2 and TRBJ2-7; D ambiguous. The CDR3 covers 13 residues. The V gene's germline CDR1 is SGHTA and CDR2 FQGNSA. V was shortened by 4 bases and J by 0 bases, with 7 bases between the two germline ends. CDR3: CASSSASSYEQYF. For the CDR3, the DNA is TGTGCCAGCAGCTCCGCGAGCTCCTACGAGCAGTACTTC.

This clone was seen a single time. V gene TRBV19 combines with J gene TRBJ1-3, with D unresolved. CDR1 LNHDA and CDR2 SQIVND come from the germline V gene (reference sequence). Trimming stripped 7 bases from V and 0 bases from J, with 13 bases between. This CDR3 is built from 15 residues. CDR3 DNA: TGTGCCAGTAAAGGGCCGGTGCTCTCTGGAAACACCATATATTTT. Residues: CASKGPVLSGNTIYF. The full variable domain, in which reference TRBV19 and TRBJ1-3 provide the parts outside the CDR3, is DGGITQSPKYLFRKEGQNVTLSCEQNLNHDAMYWYRQDPGQGLRLIYYSQIVNDFQKGDIAEGYSVSREKKESFPLTVTSAQKNPTAFYLCASKGPVLSGNTIYFGEGSWLTVV.

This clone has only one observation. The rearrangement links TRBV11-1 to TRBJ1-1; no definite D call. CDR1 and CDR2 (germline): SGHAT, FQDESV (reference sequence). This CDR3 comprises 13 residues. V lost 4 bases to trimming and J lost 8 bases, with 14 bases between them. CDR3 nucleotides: TGTGCCAGCAGCTCGGACCCGGGTGGGGAAGCTTTCTTT. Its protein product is CASSSDPGGEAFF.

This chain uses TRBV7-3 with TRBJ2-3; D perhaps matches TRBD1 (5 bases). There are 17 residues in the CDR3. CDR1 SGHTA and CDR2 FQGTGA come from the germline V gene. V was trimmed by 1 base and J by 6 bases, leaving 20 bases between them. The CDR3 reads CASSLRPLGRGMDTQYF. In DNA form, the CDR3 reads TGTGCCAGCAGCTTAAGACCGCTAGGTAGGGGCATGGATACGCAGTATTTT.

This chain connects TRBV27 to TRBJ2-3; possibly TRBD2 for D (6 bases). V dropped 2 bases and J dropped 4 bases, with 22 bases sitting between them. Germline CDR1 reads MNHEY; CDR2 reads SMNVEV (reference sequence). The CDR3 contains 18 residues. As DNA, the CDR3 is TGTGCCAGCAGTTTACCCGGGACTCCAGTAGGTCTGGCAGATACGCAGTATTTT. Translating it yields CASSLPGTPVGLADTQYF.

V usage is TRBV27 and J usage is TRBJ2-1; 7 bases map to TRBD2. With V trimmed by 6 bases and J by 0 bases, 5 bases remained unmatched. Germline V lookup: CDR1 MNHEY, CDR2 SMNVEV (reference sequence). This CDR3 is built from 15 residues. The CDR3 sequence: CASSLLAASYNEQFF. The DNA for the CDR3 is TGTGCCAGCAGCCTCCTAGCGGCCTCCTACAATGAGCAGTTCTTC.

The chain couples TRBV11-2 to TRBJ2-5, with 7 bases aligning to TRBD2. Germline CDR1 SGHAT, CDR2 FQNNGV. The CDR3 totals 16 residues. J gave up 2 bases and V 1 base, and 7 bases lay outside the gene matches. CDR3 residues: CASSLVGLGGQETQYF. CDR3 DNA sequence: TGTGCCAGCAGCTTAGTCGGACTAGGAGGACAAGAGACCCAGTACTTC.

CDR3 sequence: CASSFLLAASYNEQFF. CDR3 nucleotides: TGTGCCAGCAGCTTCCTACTAGCGGCTTCCTACAATGAGCAGTTCTTC. The chain links TRBV5-6 to TRBJ2-1, with TRBD2 identical over 8 bases. Trimming at V came to 2 bases and at J to 1 base, leaving 5 bases not matched to a gene. The CDR3 totals 16 residues. Germline-derived CDR1 and CDR2 are SGHDT and YYEEEE. Looking up the rest from reference TRBV5-6 and TRBJ2-1 gives the full variable domain: DAGVTQSPTHLIKTRGQQVTLRCSPKSGHDTVSWYQQALGQGPQFIFQYYEEEERQRGNFPDRFSGHQFPNYSSELNVNALLLGDSALYLCASSFLLAASYNEQFFGPGTRLTVL.

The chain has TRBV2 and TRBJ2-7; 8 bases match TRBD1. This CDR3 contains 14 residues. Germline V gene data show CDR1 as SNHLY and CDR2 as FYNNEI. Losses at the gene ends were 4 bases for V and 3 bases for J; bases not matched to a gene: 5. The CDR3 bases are TGTGCCAGCAGTGGTGACAGGGGTGGCTACGAGCAGTACTTC. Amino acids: CASSGDRGGYEQYF.

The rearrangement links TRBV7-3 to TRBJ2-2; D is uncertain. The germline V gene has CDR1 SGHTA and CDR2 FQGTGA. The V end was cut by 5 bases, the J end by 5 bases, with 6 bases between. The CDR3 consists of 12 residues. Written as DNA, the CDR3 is TGTGCCAGCAGCCCCCCAACCGGGGAGCTGTTTTTT. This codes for CASSPPTGELFF.

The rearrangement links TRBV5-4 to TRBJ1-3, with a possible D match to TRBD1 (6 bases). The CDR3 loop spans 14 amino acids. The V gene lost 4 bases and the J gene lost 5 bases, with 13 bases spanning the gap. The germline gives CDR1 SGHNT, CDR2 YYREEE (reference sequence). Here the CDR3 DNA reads TGTGCCAGCAGCGGCACTGACAGGAGAAACACCATATATTTT. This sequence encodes CASSGTDRRNTIYF.

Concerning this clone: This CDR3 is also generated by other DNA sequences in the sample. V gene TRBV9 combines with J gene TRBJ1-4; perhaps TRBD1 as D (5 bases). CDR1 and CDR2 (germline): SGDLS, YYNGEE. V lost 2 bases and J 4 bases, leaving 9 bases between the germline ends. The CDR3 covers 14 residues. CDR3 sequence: CASSVGQGNEKLFF. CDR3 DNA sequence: TGTGCCAGCAGCGTCGGGCAGGGTAATGAAAAACTGTTTTTT.

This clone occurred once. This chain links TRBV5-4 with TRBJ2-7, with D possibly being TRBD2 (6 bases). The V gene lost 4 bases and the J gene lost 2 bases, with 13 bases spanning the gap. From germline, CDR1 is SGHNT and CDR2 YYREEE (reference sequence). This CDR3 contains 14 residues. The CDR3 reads CASSPGLPTYEQYF. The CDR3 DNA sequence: TGTGCCAGCAGCCCAGGACTACCTACCTACGAGCAGTACTTC.

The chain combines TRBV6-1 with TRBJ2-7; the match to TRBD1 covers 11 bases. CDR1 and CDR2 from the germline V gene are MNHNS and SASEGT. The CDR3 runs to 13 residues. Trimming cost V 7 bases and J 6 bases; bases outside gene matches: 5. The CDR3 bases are TGTGCCAGCATGTCGGGACAGGGGGGCGAGCAGTACTTC. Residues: CASMSGQGGEQYF.

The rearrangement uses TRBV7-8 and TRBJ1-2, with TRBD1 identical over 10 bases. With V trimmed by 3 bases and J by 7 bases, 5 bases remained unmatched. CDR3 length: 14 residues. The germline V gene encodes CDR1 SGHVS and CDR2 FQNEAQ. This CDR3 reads CASSFDRGPAGYTF. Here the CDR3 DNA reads TGTGCCAGCAGCTTCGACAGGGGGCCCGCTGGCTACACCTTC.

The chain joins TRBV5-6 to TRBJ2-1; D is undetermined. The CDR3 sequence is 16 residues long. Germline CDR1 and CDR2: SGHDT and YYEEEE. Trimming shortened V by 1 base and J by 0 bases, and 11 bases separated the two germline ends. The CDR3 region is CASSLIGPSSYNEQFF. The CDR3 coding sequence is TGTGCCAGCAGCTTGATCGGGCCGAGCTCCTACAATGAGCAGTTCTTC.

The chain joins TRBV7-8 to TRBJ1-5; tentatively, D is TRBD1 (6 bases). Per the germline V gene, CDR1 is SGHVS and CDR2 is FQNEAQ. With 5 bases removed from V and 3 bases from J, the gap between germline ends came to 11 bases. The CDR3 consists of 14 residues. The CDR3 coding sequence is TGTGCCAGCAGCCAAGGGACATACAATCAGCCCCAGCATTTT. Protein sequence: CASSQGTYNQPQHF. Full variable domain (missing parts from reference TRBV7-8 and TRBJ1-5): GAGVSQSPRYKVAKRGQDVALRCDPISGHVSLFWYQQALGQGPEFLTYFQNEAQLDKSGLPSDRFFAERPEGSVSTLKIQRTQQEDSAVYLCASSQGTYNQPQHFGDGTRLSIL.

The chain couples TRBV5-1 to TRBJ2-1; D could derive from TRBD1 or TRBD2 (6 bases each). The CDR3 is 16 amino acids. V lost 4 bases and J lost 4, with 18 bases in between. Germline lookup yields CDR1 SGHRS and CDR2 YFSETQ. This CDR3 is CASSPGVGGPYNEQFF. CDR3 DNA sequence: TGCGCCAGCAGCCCAGGGGTGGGAGGCCCTTACAATGAGCAGTTCTTC.

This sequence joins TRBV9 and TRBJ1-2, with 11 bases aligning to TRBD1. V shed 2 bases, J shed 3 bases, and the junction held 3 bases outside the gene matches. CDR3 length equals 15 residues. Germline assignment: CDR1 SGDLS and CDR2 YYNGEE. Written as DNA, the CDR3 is TGTGCCAGCAGCGTGGGGACAGGGGGTGACTATGGCTACACCTTC. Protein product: CASSVGTGGDYGYTF. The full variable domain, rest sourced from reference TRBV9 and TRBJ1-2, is DSGVTQTPKHLITATGQRVTLRCSPRSGDLSVYWYQQSLDQGLQFLIQYYNGEERAKGNILERFSAQQFPDLHSELNLSSLELGDSALYFCASSVGTGGDYGYTFGSGTRLTVV.

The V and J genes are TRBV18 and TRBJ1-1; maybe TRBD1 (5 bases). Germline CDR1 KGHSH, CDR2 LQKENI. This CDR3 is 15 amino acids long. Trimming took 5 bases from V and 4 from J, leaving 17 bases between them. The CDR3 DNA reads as TGTGCCAGCTCAGAAGGAGCGGGGGGGAGCACTGAAGCTTTCTTT. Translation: CASSEGAGGSTEAFF.

The CDR3 here is CACSRPGGRASGNTIYF. CDR3 bases: TGTGCCTGCAGCCGGCCGGGGGGCCGGGCGTCTGGAAACACCATATATTTT. The chain couples TRBV19 to TRBJ1-3; perhaps TRBD1 as D (6 bases). Trimming cost V 11 bases and J 1 base, with 24 bases left between them. CDR1 is LNHDA, CDR2 SQIVND, per germline (reference sequence). CDR3 length: 17 residues.